Shown below are 7 T cell receptor beta chains from a single sample sequenced in a study of low-dose radiotherapy and immunotherapy resistance in tumors (dated by TCRdb to between 2021 and 2024). The sample's time point label, in plain terms: after trial treatment. In light of the paper, this sample's treatment or condition label describes: LDRT plus nivolumab, ipilimumab, low-dose cyclophosphamide and aspirin (RACIN trial). The instrument was an Illumina MiniSeq. First-strand cDNA was synthesized using Superscript III and a set of TRAV- and TRBV-specific primers, so that both TCRalpha and TCRbeta chains were covered. TCRs were amplified with Phusion for around 20 PCR cycles, with a constant-region primer paired with the adapter attached to the V primers. TCRdb took the public reads, trimmed them with fastp at Q25, ran MiXCR for clone calling and kept in-frame beta chains. Under each unique CDR3 protein, matching rows form one entry showing the most common genes and DNA. The sample includes some 40,000 distinct CDR3 sequences, with less than 25% observed a single time. The leading ten clones occupy roughly 9.4% of the sample.

The specimen comprised PBMCs, sampled after low-dose radiotherapy plus immunotherapy. These receptors were obtained from a female donor with ovarian cancer.

In its sample, this clonotype was seen many times. V is TRBV7-2 and J is TRBJ2-3; D is unclear. V shed 2 bases and J shed 3 bases, with 9 bases lying between them. There are 14 residues in the CDR3. Germline V gives CDR1 SGHTA, CDR2 FQGNSA. This chain's CDR3 is CASSLSLQTDTQYF. CDR3 DNA: TGTGCCAGCAGCTTATCCTTACAGACAGATACGCAGTATTTT.

This clonotype was seen repeatedly, ten times or more. V is TRBV7-9 and J is TRBJ2-2; 10 positions match TRBD2. The CDR3 length is 15 residues. Germline V lookup: CDR1 SEHNR, CDR2 FQNEAQ (reference sequence). The trim removed 3 bases at V and 4 bases at J, leaving 2 bases unmatched. The DNA for the CDR3 is TGTGCCAGCAGCTTCCAGCGGGGGGGCACCGGGGAGCTGTTTTTT. It specifies CASSFQRGGTGELFF.

Ten or more counts support this clonotype. The gene calls are TRBV24-1 and TRBJ2-2; D is undetermined. The CDR3 loop spans 15 amino acids. Germline CDR1 reads KGHDR; CDR2 reads SFDVKD. Trimming took off 4 bases at V and 1 base at J, with 9 bases between the two ends. The CDR3 DNA is TGTGCCACCAGTGACACCAGACGGAACACCGGGGAGCTGTTTTTT. Translation: CATSDTRRNTGELFF.

In this sample, this clonotype turned up many times. The rearrangement joins TRBV28 to TRBJ1-2; 7 bases map to TRBD1. The V gene's germline CDR1 is MDHEN and CDR2 SYDVKM. V was clipped by 5 bases and J by 4 bases; unmatched bases: 10. The CDR3 is 15 residues long. Here the CDR3 reads CASSTPGQTTYGYTF. The CDR3 bases are TGTGCCAGCAGTACCCCGGGACAGACGACCTATGGCTACACCTTC.

The genes are TRBV12-3 or TRBV12-4 and TRBJ2-5; 10 nucleotides line up with TRBD1. V was pared by 5 bases and J by 5 bases, with 8 bases of the junction left unmatched. The CDR3 contains 15 residues. The CDR3 DNA reads TGTGCCAGCAGTCTCGGGACAGGGGTTTCGGAGACCCAGTACTTC. Translating gives CASSLGTGVSETQYF.

Ten or more counts support this clonotype. V is TRBV2 and J is TRBJ2-3; no clear D. Germline CDR1 reads SNHLY; CDR2 reads FYNNEI. The CDR3 covers 12 residues. V was shortened by 10 bases and J by 3 bases, with 11 bases between the two germline ends. CDR3 in DNA: TGTGCCACCAAAAACGTAACAGATACGCAGTATTTT. Translation: CATKNVTDTQYF.

Many counts were recorded for this clonotype. The CDR3 sequence is CASSYNEGVPPLHF. CDR3 bases: TGTGCCAGCAGTTACAACGAGGGGGTGCCACCCCTCCACTTT. The chain joins TRBV6-5 to TRBJ1-6; tentatively, D is TRBD1 (6 bases). Germline CDR1 reads MNHEY; CDR2 reads SVGAGI. V lost 2 bases and J lost 11, with 13 bases in between. The CDR3 runs 14 residues.